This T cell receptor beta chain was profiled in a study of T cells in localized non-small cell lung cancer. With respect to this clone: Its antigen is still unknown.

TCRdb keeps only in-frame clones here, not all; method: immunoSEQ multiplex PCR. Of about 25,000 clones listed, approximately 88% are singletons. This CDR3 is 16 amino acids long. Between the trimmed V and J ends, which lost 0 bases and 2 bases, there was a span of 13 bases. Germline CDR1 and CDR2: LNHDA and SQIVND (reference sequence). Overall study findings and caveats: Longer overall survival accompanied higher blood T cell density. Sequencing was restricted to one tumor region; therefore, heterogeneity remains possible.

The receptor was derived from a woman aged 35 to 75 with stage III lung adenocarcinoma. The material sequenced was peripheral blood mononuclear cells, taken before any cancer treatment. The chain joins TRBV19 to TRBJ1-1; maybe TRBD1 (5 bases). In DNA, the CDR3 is TGTGCCAGTAGTATAGATCTGGGGCTAGAAAACACTGAAGCTTTCTTT. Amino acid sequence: CASSIDLGLENTEAFF.